The rows below give T cell receptor beta chains drawn from one sample of a study of response to subunit inactivated influenza vaccine. Each CDR3 protein is one row after TCRdb ran MiXCR on the RT-PCR reads. Among about 540,000 distinct CDR3 sequences listed, under 25% were seen once. This sample was shared with a second study, whose subject was T cells expressing NK-cell markers.

This specimen consisted of CD4+ T cells sorted from PBMCs, obtained 12 days after vaccination. All receptors come from a man aged 50 to 59 who received an inactivated influenza vaccine. Both conserved end residues are part of each CDR3. The D gene is left open where the match is weak. A clone size is listed for some rows: how often the clone was seen (once, few, many), or a class if it is expanded.

TRBJ2-2 | few | TRBD1 | TRBV6-1 | TGTGCCAGCAGCCGGACAGGGGACGGGGAGCTGTTTTTT | CASSRTGDGELFF
TRBJ2-2 | many | . | TRBV20-1 | TGCAGTGCTAGAGATCCCAAAGGACAGATCACCGGGGAGCTGTTTTTT | CSARDPKGQITGELFF
TRBJ1-1 | once | TRBD1 | TRBV7-2 | TGTGCCAGCAGCTTTCAGGGGGCGCAGGGCACTGAAGCTTTCTTT | CASSFQGAQGTEAFF
TRBJ2-2 | few | . | TRBV6-1 | TGTGCCAGCAATACGATGGGGGACACCGGGGAGCTGTTTTTT | CASNTMGDTGELFF
TRBJ1-6 | . | . | TRBV6-5 | TGTGCCAGCAGTCTACAGCTCGCTAATTCACCCCTCCACTTT | CASSLQLANSPLHF
TRBJ1-1 | few | . | TRBV6-1 | TGTGCCAGCACCCAAGACACCGCCAGGAAAGCTTTCTTT | CASTQDTARKAFF
TRBJ1-5 | many | . | TRBV15 | TGTGCCACCAGCAGAGATCCGGGGGACATTGGGGGCAATCAGCCCCAGCATTTT | CATSRDPGDIGGNQPQHF
TRBJ2-3 | . | TRBD2 | TRBV20-1 | TGCAGTGCTAGCCTAGCGGGGGGCACAGATACGCAGTATTTT | CSASLAGGTDTQYF
TRBJ2-6 | . | TRBD2 | TRBV2 | TGTGCCAGCAGAAGGGGAGGGCCGTCTGGGGCCAACGTCCTGACTTTC | CASRRGGPSGANVLTF
TRBJ2-2 | few | . | TRBV5-1 | TGCGCCAGCAGCTTGGGGATATCCAACACCGGGGAGCTGTTTTTT | CASSLGISNTGELFF
TRBJ2-5 | . | TRBD2 | TRBV6-1 | TGTGCCAGCAGCCTCGGGGTATTGCGGGGGCAAGAGACCCAGTACTTC | CASSLGVLRGQETQYF
TRBJ1-4 | . | TRBD1 | TRBV11-2 | TGTGCCAGCAGCCCCGGGACAGGGGGAAAACTTTTTTTT | CASSPGTGGKLFF
TRBJ2-1 | few | . | TRBV5-1 | TGCGCCAGCAGCTATGTCGAGGTTAGGAATGAGCAGTTCTTC | CASSYVEVRNEQFF
TRBJ1-1 | few | . | TRBV6-1 | TGTGCCAGCAGTCCATTACAGGTTATGAACACTGAAGCTTTCTTT | CASSPLQVMNTEAFF
TRBJ2-5 | few | TRBD1 | TRBV5-1 | TGCGCCAGCGCCAATTCACAGGGGGACCGCGAGACCCAGTACTTC | CASANSQGDRETQYF
TRBJ2-4 | many | . | TRBV20-1 | TGCAGTGCTAGAGAGGACAGTCTAGCCAAAAACATTCAGTACTTC | CSAREDSLAKNIQYF
TRBJ2-1 | . | TRBD1 | TRBV5-5 | TGTGCCAGCAGCTTGGCCCCAGGGGGCTTTGAGCAGTTCTTC | CASSLAPGGFEQFF
TRBJ1-4 | few | . | TRBV10-3 | TGTGCCATCAGTGCGGGACACTCGATTGCAACTAATGAAAAACTGTTTTTT | CAISAGHSIATNEKLFF
TRBJ2-5 | . | TRBD2 | TRBV4-3 | TGCGCCAGCAGCCAAGAATTCGGGCTAGCGGGAGCGCGAGAGACCCAGTACTTC | CASSQEFGLAGARETQYF
TRBJ2-1 | once | . | TRBV20-1 | TGCAGTGCTACATCCAGAAACAATGAGCAGTTCTTC | CSATSRNNEQFF
TRBJ1-1 | . | . | TRBV6-1 | TGTGCCAGCACCCCCCCAGGGAGTCGGAACACTGAAGCTTTCTTT | CASTPPGSRNTEAFF
TRBJ2-5 | medium-sized | . | TRBV12-3/TRBV12-4 | TGTGCCAGCAGTTTTGCGGTGGGCCAGGGGGAGACCCAGTACTTC | CASSFAVGQGETQYF
TRBJ2-7 | many | . | TRBV5-1 | TGCGCCAGCAGCCCCGGGACACCGTACGAGCAGTACTTC | CASSPGTPYEQYF
TRBJ1-6 | . | . | TRBV15 | TGTGCCACCAGCAGGGGGGAGAATTCACCCCTCCACTTT | CATSRGENSPLHF
TRBJ2-7 | . | TRBD1 | TRBV5-5 | TGTGCCAGCAGCGCCGTAACCCCAGGGGGTGACGAGCAGTACTTC | CASSAVTPGGDEQYF
TRBJ2-1 | . | TRBD2 | TRBV20-1 | TGCAGTGCTAGGGGGCGGGAGTCGAACAATGAGCAGTTCTTC | CSARGRESNNEQFF
TRBJ2-2 | . | TRBD1 | TRBV5-1 | TGCGCCAGCAGCTTGGGGGACAGGTTTACCGGGGAGCTGTTTTTT | CASSLGDRFTGELFF
TRBJ2-3 | . | . | TRBV27 | TGTGCCACCCGGGGTGTTGGGAGCACAGATACGCAGTATTTT | CATRGVGSTDTQYF
TRBJ2-1 | . | . | TRBV11-3 | TGTGCCAGCAGCTCTAGAGGGGCCGCGTTTGGCAATGAGCAGTTCTTC | CASSSRGAAFGNEQFF